The 9 T cell receptor beta chains given below trace back to one sample, sequenced in a study of Ad26.COV2.S vaccination and SARS-CoV-2 variants. The repertoire was sequenced with immunoSEQ multiplex PCR; TCRdb's copy has only in-frame clones and lacks some. Counted here are hundreds of thousands of clones, around 86% occurring once; the ten biggest clones make up around 3.7%. Sample treatment: 19 received Ad26.COV2.S at low or high dose, single or two shots; 5 received placebo; per-sample allocation not given. Sampling was performed 63 days after the first vaccine or placebo injection. The sequencing here drew on peripheral blood, taken in a trial of Ad26.COV2.S vaccine versus placebo. The receptor set was obtained from a person aged 18-65 years who received the Ad26.COV2.S COVID-19 vaccine or a placebo.

The V call is TRBV28, the J call TRBJ2-7; 8 nucleotides match TRBD1. This CDR3 contains 17 residues. Germline values: CDR1 MDHEN, CDR2 SYDVKM. Losses at the gene ends were 1 base for V and 4 bases for J; bases not matched to a gene: 12. In nucleotides, the CDR3 is TGTGCCAGCAGTTTATCGGACCGGGACAGGAGGGGGTACGAGCAGTACTTC. Protein: CASSLSDRDRRGYEQYF.

The gene calls are TRBV12-5 and TRBJ1-5; D remains ambiguous. Germline V gives CDR1 LGHNT, CDR2 FRNRAP. CDR3 length equals 17 residues. Trimming pared 0 bases from V and 2 bases from J, leaving 14 bases between. In DNA form, the CDR3 reads TGTGCTAGTGGTTTGGTACGGGAGGAAAAGGGCAATCAGCCCCAGCATTTT. It is translated as CASGLVREEKGNQPQHF.

J is TRBJ1-2 and V is TRBV11-1, with unresolved D. Germline V gene data show CDR1 as SGHAT and CDR2 as FQDESV (reference sequence). This CDR3 contains 13 residues. V was pared by 5 bases and J by 0 bases, with 7 bases between. CDR3 nucleotide sequence: TGTGCCAGCAGCCTTGACCCTAACTATGGCTACACCTTC. Residues: CASSLDPNYGYTF.

This clone was seen more than once but under ten times. This chain uses TRBV15 with TRBJ1-5; TRBD1 matches 9 bases. The germline V gene has CDR1 LNHNV and CDR2 YYDKDF (reference sequence). This CDR3 has 14 amino acids. The V and J ends lost 7 bases and 4 bases, in that order; junction bases with no gene match: 5. CDR3 nucleotides: TGTGCCACCAAAGCCGGGACAGGGAATCAGCCCCAGCATTTT. Translated: CATKAGTGNQPQHF. Filled out from reference TRBV15 and TRBJ1-5, the complete variable domain reads DAMVIQNPRYQVTQFGKPVTLSCSQTLNHNVMYWYQQKSSQAPKLLFHYYDKDFNNEADTPDNFQSRRPNTSFCFLDIRSPGLGDTAMYLCATKAGTGNQPQHFGDGTRLSIL.

V gene TRBV13 combines with J gene TRBJ2-7; D possibly corresponds to TRBD1 (5 bases). The CDR3 spans 13 residues. Per germline, CDR1 PRHDT and CDR2 FYEKMQ (reference sequence). V lost 1 base and J lost 4, with 8 bases in between. The CDR3 DNA reads as TGTGCCAGCAGCTTAGCTCAGGGTTACGAGCAGTACTTC. Amino acids: CASSLAQGYEQYF. Complete variable domain (other parts from reference TRBV13 and TRBJ2-7): AAGVIQSPRHLIKEKRETATLKCYPIPRHDTVYWYQQGPGQDPQFLISFYEKMQSDKGSIPDRFSAQQFSDYHSELNMSSLELGDSALYFCASSLAQGYEQYFGPGTRLTVT.

The rearrangement joins TRBV6-4 to TRBJ1-1; D gene unclear. The V gene's germline CDR1 is MRHNA and CDR2 SNTAGT. V gave up 0 bases and J gave up 5 bases, with 16 bases separating them. The CDR3 covers 16 residues. In DNA form, the CDR3 reads TGTGCCAGCAGTGACTCCACAACCCGACTCCCGACTGAAGCTTTCTTT. Its translation is CASSDSTTRLPTEAFF.

This chain uses TRBV30 with TRBJ1-2, with 8 bases identical to TRBD1. Germline V gene sequence: CDR1 GTSNPN, CDR2 SVGIG (reference sequence). Trimming removed 1 base from V and 0 bases from J; junction bases left unmatched: 4. The CDR3 sequence is 15 residues long. The CDR3 reads CAWSGWDRTNYGYTF. The CDR3 coding sequence is TGTGCCTGGAGTGGCTGGGACAGGACTAACTATGGCTACACCTTC.

CDR3 nucleotides: TGTGCCAGCAGCTTACACGGGGACAGCACAGATACGCAGTATTTT. This encodes CASSLHGDSTDTQYF. The rearrangement uses TRBV7-3 and TRBJ2-3, with D perhaps given as TRBD1 or TRBD2 (5 bases each). The germline gives CDR1 SGHTA, CDR2 FQGTGA. V gave up 2 bases and J gave up 0 bases, with 9 bases separating them. This CDR3 is built from 15 residues.

The J gene is TRBJ1-2, the V gene TRBV10-3; D may be TRBD1 (5 bases). Trimming took off 11 bases at V and 6 bases at J, with 16 bases between the two ends. The CDR3 spans 12 residues. Germline values: CDR1 ENHRY, CDR2 SYGVKD. CDR3 sequence reads: CAATDGGNGYTF. In DNA, the CDR3 is TGTGCCGCAACCGACGGGGGAAATGGCTACACCTTC.